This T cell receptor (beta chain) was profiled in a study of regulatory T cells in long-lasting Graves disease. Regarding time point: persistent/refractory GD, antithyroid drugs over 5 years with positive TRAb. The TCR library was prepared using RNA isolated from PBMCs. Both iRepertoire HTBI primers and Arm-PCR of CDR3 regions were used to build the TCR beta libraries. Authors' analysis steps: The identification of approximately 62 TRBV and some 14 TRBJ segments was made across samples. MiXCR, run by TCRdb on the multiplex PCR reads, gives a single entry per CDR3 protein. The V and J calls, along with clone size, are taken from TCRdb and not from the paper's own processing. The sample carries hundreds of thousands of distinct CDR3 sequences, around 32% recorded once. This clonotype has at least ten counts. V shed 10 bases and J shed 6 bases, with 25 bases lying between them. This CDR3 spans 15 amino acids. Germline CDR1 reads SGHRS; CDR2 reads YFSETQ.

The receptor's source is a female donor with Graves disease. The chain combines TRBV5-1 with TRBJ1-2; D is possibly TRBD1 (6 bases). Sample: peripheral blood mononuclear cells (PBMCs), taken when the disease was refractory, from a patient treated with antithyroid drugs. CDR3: CASTRTPQGFDGYTF. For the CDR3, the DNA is TGCGCCTCAACGAGGACTCCACAGGGTTTTGATGGCTACACCTTC.